The next 20 T cell receptor beta chains were all read from a single sample in a study of blood T cell repertoires in COVID-19. TCRdb's copy holds only in-frame clones and misses some; the assay was immunoSEQ multiplex PCR. The repertoire has approximately 51,000 clones, about 85% of them found once; the top ten carry over 4.5%. What was sequenced was peripheral blood. Receptors were obtained from a man aged 35 to 55 with active COVID-19.

This chain uses TRBV18 with TRBJ1-5; no reliable D call. Trimming shortened V by 4 bases and J by 6 bases, and 10 bases separated the two germline ends. Per germline, CDR1 KGHSH and CDR2 LQKENI. The CDR3 contains 13 residues. CDR3 in DNA: TGTGCCAGCTCACAAGCGGGCGGTCAGCCCCAGCATTTT. Residues: CASSQAGGQPQHF.

V and J are TRBV28 and TRBJ2-1, with a tentative D call TRBD2 (6 bases). Trimming took 3 bases from V and 9 from J, leaving 21 bases between them. The length of the CDR3 is 16 residues. Germline V gives CDR1 MDHEN, CDR2 SYDVKM. CDR3 coding DNA: TGTGCCAGCAGTTTTGGCCCGGGAGCGTTTAGTGGTGAGCAGTTCTTC. Protein sequence: CASSFGPGAFSGEQFF.

The chain employs TRBV5-1 and TRBJ1-1, with D hard to call. CDR3 size: 14 residues. V shed 0 bases and J shed 2 bases, with 8 bases lying between them. Germline V gene data show CDR1 as SGHRS and CDR2 as YFSETQ. The CDR3 reads CASSLDPGNTEAFF. DNA of the CDR3: TGCGCCAGCAGCTTGGATCCGGGAAACACTGAAGCTTTCTTT.

V and J are TRBV19 and TRBJ1-2; weak D call: TRBD1 (6 bases). CDR1 is LNHDA, CDR2 SQIVND, per germline (reference sequence). V was trimmed by 5 bases and J by 8 bases, leaving 12 bases between them. The CDR3 has 12 residues. In nucleotides, the CDR3 is TGTGCCAGTAGTCCCCAGGGGTTCGGCTACACCTTC. Residues: CASSPQGFGYTF.

The chain couples TRBV27 to TRBJ2-3; tentatively, D is TRBD1 (6 bases). From germline, CDR1 is MNHEY and CDR2 SMNVEV (reference sequence). V was trimmed by 6 bases and J by 2 bases, leaving 18 bases between them. The CDR3 is 16 amino acids. The CDR3 DNA reads TGTGCCAGCAGGCGGCTGACAGGTCCCTCCACAGATACGCAGTATTTT. It specifies CASRRLTGPSTDTQYF.

The chain links TRBV4-1 to TRBJ2-7; no firm D call. Per germline, CDR1 MGHRA and CDR2 YSYEKL. The CDR3 consists of 13 residues. V was clipped by 2 bases and J by 6 bases, with 11 bases between them. The CDR3 coding sequence is TGCGCCAGCAGCCAACATAATTTGCGCGAGCAGTACTTC. Its protein product is CASSQHNLREQYF.

The chain joins TRBV2 to TRBJ1-1, with a possible D match to TRBD1 (5 bases). V gave up 7 bases and J gave up 0 bases, with 12 bases separating them. CDR1 and CDR2 (germline): SNHLY, FYNNEI. The CDR3 has 14 residues. The CDR3 DNA is TGTGCCAGCACCCTGACAGAGATGAACACTGAAGCTTTCTTT. Amino acids: CASTLTEMNTEAFF.

This clone was found once. The V and J genes are TRBV29-1 and TRBJ2-1; TRBD1 matches at 9 bases. The CDR3 extends over 14 amino acids. The germline V gene encodes CDR1 SQVTM and CDR2 ANQGSEA. V shed 5 bases, J shed 10 bases, and the junction held 12 bases outside the gene matches. The CDR3 loop reads CSVQGTGNSAEQFF. The CDR3 region has the DNA TGCAGCGTTCAAGGGACAGGGAACTCGGCCGAGCAGTTCTTC.

The chain is built from TRBV28 and TRBJ2-5; 9 nucleotides align to TRBD1. The germline V gene encodes CDR1 MDHEN and CDR2 SYDVKM. This CDR3 is 16 amino acids long. V lost 6 bases to trimming and J lost 4 bases; unmatched junction nucleotides: 12. The CDR3 coding sequence is TGTGCCAGCAGCCAGGGAAACAGGGGGCCGAGAGAGACCCAGTACTTC. Translating it yields CASSQGNRGPRETQYF. Using reference TRBV28 and TRBJ2-5 for the parts outside the CDR3, the full variable domain is DVKVTQSSRYLVKRTGEKVFLECVQDMDHENMFWYRQDPGLGLRLIYFSYDVKMKEKGDIPEGYSVSREKKERFSLILESASTNQTSMYLCASSQGNRGPRETQYFGPGTRLLVL.

This clone was seen just once. This sequence joins TRBV9 and TRBJ1-2, with 7 bases aligning to TRBD1. With V trimmed by 3 bases and J by 4 bases, 9 bases remained unmatched. This CDR3 has 15 residues. Germline values: CDR1 SGDLS, CDR2 YYNGEE. The CDR3 is CASSAPQGEVYGYTF. The DNA of the CDR3 is TGTGCCAGCAGCGCGCCGCAGGGGGAGGTCTATGGCTACACCTTC.

The chain is built from TRBV19 and TRBJ2-6; possible D gene TRBD2, 6 bases. The CDR3 is 17 amino acids. Germline loops: CDR1 LNHDA, CDR2 SQIVND (reference sequence). The V and J ends lost 1 base and 3 bases respectively, with 13 bases between them. CDR3 sequence (DNA): TGTGCCAGTAGTATAGCTGGTGGGACTGGTGGGGCCAACGTCCTGACTTTC. Residues: CASSIAGGTGGANVLTF. Using reference TRBV19 and TRBJ2-6 for the parts outside the CDR3, the full variable domain is DGGITQSPKYLFRKEGQNVTLSCEQNLNHDAMYWYRQDPGQGLRLIYYSQIVNDFQKGDIAEGYSVSREKKESFPLTVTSAQKNPTAFYLCASSIAGGTGGANVLTFGAGSRLTVL.

The rearrangement joins TRBV6-5 to TRBJ1-1; a possible D gene is TRBD1 (5 bases). CDR3 length: 14 amino acids. Trimming left V 5 bases short and J 4 bases short, with 14 bases between. Per germline, CDR1 MNHEY and CDR2 SVGAGI. The CDR3 DNA sequence: TGTGCCAGCAGTCCAAGGATGGGGGGCACTGAAGCTTTCTTT. Its translation is CASSPRMGGTEAFF.

The rearrangement joins TRBV5-1 to TRBJ1-2; D is perhaps TRBD1 (5 bases). Trimming stripped 0 bases from V and 6 bases from J, with 12 bases between. This CDR3 is built from 14 residues. Germline V gives CDR1 SGHRS, CDR2 YFSETQ. CDR3 coding DNA: TGCGCCAGCAGCTTGGACAGGAGCACGAATGGCTACACCTTC. Its protein product is CASSLDRSTNGYTF.

V and J are TRBV11-2 and TRBJ2-1; 12 bases line up with TRBD1. V gave up 3 bases and J gave up 9 bases; unmatched junction bases: 12. The germline CDR1 and CDR2 sequences are SGHAT and FQNNGV. The CDR3 loop spans 17 amino acids. This chain's CDR3 is CASSFLLRDRGRGEQFF. Here the CDR3 DNA reads TGTGCCAGCAGCTTCCTTCTCCGGGACAGGGGGCGCGGTGAGCAGTTCTTC.

The V and J genes are TRBV11-2 and TRBJ2-7; 7 positions agree with TRBD1. The V gene's germline CDR1 is SGHAT and CDR2 FQNNGV. CDR3 length equals 15 residues. V was pared by 0 bases and J by 0 bases, with 2 bases of the junction left unmatched. As DNA, the CDR3 is TGTGCCAGCAGCTTAGAGGCAGGGGGCTCCTACGAGCAGTACTTC. It specifies CASSLEAGGSYEQYF.

The chain combines TRBV5-1 with TRBJ2-3; D is unclear. The CDR3 has 13 residues. Germline V lookup: CDR1 SGHRS, CDR2 YFSETQ. V gave up 0 bases and J gave up 4 bases, with 6 bases separating them. CDR3 sequence (DNA): TGCGCCAGCAGCTTGGCCGGGTCAGATACGCAGTATTTT. It translates to CASSLAGSDTQYF.

V is TRBV5-1 and J is TRBJ2-3; 8 bases are shared with TRBD1. The trim removed 4 bases at V and 2 bases at J, leaving 3 bases unmatched. The CDR3 runs to 14 residues. CDR1 and CDR2 from the germline V gene are SGHRS and YFSETQ. The CDR3 here is CASSRDRLTDTQYF. DNA for the CDR3: TGCGCCAGCAGCCGGGACAGGCTCACAGATACGCAGTATTTT.

The V call is TRBV7-9, the J call TRBJ1-1, with D possibly TRBD1 on 5 matching bases. The germline gives CDR1 SEHNR, CDR2 FQNEAQ (reference sequence). This CDR3 is built from 14 residues. Trimming took 2 bases from V and 4 from J, leaving 11 bases between them. The CDR3 is CASSLSRGSTEAFF. The CDR3 bases are TGTGCCAGCAGCTTAAGCCGGGGGTCCACTGAAGCTTTCTTT.

The gene calls are TRBV5-1 and TRBJ2-3; 12 bases fit TRBD2. V trimming: 2 bases; J trimming: 0 bases; junction bases outside the gene matches: 7. The CDR3 covers 18 residues. Germline assignment: CDR1 SGHRS and CDR2 YFSETQ. The chain's CDR3 is CASSLWLAGGGSTDTQYF. CDR3 nucleotide sequence: TGCGCCAGCAGCTTATGGCTAGCGGGAGGGGGGAGCACAGATACGCAGTATTTT.

The chain has TRBV9 and TRBJ1-1; perhaps TRBD1 as D (5 bases). Germline loops: CDR1 SGDLS, CDR2 YYNGEE. V was shortened by 2 bases and J by 5 bases, with 16 bases between the two germline ends. This CDR3 is 15 amino acids long. CDR3 in amino acids: CASSVLGVGETEAFF. The CDR3 nucleotides are TGTGCCAGCAGCGTCCTAGGGGTGGGTGAAACTGAAGCTTTCTTT.